This T cell receptor (beta chain) is from a study of T cell repertoires in cytomegalovirus infection. Study in general: Indications came from public TCR beta signatures; they pointed to CMV infection and to a matching HLA type. Whole-study findings and limits: Carriers of CMV and the relevant HLA type were discriminated by public TCR beta frequency. It was HLA-C-restricted CMV-specific TCR beta clonotypes that dominated the response ex vivo.

With 0 bases removed from V and 5 bases from J, the gap between germline ends came to 17 bases. This CDR3 is 17 amino acids long. Germline V gene data show CDR1 as SNHLY and CDR2 as FYNNEI. This clonotype was detected many times. Its antigen is not known. TCRdb fed the reads into MiXCR, producing one record per CDR3 protein. The sample lists roughly 630,000 distinct CDR3 sequences, 20% to 25% occurring once. The source of this sequence is a human donor in good health (CMV status not recorded). Some clones in this sample may be carry-over from other donors' samples. The V and J genes are TRBV2 and TRBJ2-1; no clear D. Specimen: CD8+ T cells from PBMCs. The CDR3 DNA follows: TGTGCCAGCAGTGAAGCGCGGAGACCTAACCGCCACAATGAGCAGTTCTTC. Amino acid sequence: CASSEARRPNRHNEQFF.